A few counts support the clone carrying this T cell receptor beta chain. Its antigen is as yet unknown. Repertoires were generated with immunoSEQ multiplex PCR, while TCRdb's copy carries only in-frame clones and drops some. Altogether approximately 69,000 clones are present, 65% to 80% being singletons, with the ten largest covering 2% to 2.5%. The data derive from a study of OX40 agonist ivuxolimab in advanced cancers. Overall study: Each patient was given ivuxolimab into a vein every 2 weeks, at 0.01 to 10 mg/kg.

Findings and caveats of the study: Averaging showed that CD8+ T cells had more expanded clones than CD4+ did. No antigen was identified for the clonally expanded peripheral T cells.

With baseline, cycle 4 day 1, and cycle 7 day 1 as timepoints, blood was sampled. The germline gives CDR1 SNHLY, CDR2 FYNNEI. The trim removed 8 bases at V and 5 bases at J, leaving 4 bases unmatched. The CDR3 sequence is 12 residues long. The rearrangement joins TRBV2 to TRBJ2-7; 9 nucleotides align to TRBD1. This receptor was obtained from an adult with an advanced solid tumor such as melanoma, head and neck, liver or kidney cancer. Source: CD4+ or CD8+ T cells sorted from blood, taken in a trial of the OX40 agonist ivuxolimab. CDR3 coding DNA: TGTGCCAGCCAGGGACAGGGCCACGAGCAGTACTTC. It specifies CASQGQGHEQYF.